This T cell receptor beta chain is drawn from a study of blood T cell repertoires in COVID-19. Study-level background: There were acute and convalescent COVID-19 samples, and they came from the United States, Italy and Spain. The analysed material was cDNA or gDNA that came from T cells, B-cell-depleted T cells, or PBMCs.

The CDR3 is 15 amino acids. The germline V gene has CDR1 MDHEN and CDR2 SYDVKM. Trimming cost V 3 bases and J 6 bases, with 16 bases left between them. In the source study's methods: For nucleated cells, counts were estimated from reference gene primer amplification. Libraries were prepared by immunoSEQ multiplex PCR; TCRdb keeps only in-frame clonotypes and omits some of them. That table furnishes V, J and clone size, whereas the DNA furnished D and trimming. This sample has about 190,000 clones, with 78% found just once. The rearrangement joins TRBV28 to TRBJ2-3, with TRBD1 as a possible D gene (5 bases). This clonotype was obtained from a woman over 75 with active or convalescent COVID-19. Sequencing used peripheral blood. The CDR3 region is CASSFGSLGLDTQYF. The CDR3 DNA follows: TGTGCCAGCAGTTTCGGTTCCTTGGGGCTGGATACGCAGTATTTT. The full variable domain, its missing parts supplied by reference TRBV28 and TRBJ2-3, is DVKVTQSSRYLVKRTGEKVFLECVQDMDHENMFWYRQDPGLGLRLIYFSYDVKMKEKGDIPEGYSVSREKKERFSLILESASTNQTSMYLCASSFGSLGLDTQYFGPGTRLTVL.